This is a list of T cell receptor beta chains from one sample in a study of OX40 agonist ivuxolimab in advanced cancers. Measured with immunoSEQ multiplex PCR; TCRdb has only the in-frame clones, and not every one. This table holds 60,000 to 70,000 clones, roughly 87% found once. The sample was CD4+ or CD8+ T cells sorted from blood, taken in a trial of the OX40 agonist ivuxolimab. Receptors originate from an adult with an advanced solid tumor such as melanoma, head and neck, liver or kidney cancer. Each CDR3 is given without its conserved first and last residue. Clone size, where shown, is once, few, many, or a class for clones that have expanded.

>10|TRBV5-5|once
ASSSLAGEQF
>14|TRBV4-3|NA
ASSQIWDQGSHEQY
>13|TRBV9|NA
ASSLGMGTGDGYT
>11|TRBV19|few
ASRGGSGQPQH
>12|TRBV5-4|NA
ASSDGTSGGTQY
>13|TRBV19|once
ASSILAGGQETQY
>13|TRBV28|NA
ASRPVFQMQETQY
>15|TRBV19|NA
ASSINTPLSSYNEQF
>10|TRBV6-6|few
AIHGSGNTIY
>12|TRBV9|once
ASSPPGRGGELF
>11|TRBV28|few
ASSPDRVRGYT
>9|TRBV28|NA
ASSTRETQY
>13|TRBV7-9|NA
ASSHPGLRLYGYT
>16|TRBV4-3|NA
ASSQELGLAVNTGELF
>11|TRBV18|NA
ASSSYPNQPQH
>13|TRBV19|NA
ASSTPRVGKNIQY
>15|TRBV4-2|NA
ASSQDWAGGYTGELF
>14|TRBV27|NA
ASSLQGFGAKNIQY
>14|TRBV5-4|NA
ASSLKRGGPSDTQY
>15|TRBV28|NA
ASSTRGAGGPLKTQY
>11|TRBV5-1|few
ASSAGLNTEAF
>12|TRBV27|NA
ASPGGVNTGELF
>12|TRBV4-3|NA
ASSQDRPYNEQF
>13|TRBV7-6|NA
ASSSTGVPTDTQY
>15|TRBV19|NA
ASSIARGGRGGGEQF
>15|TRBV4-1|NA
ASSHGGLAAAKNIQY
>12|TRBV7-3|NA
ASSPPSKSNEQF
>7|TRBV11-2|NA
ASSPREY
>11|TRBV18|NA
ASQAGVQETQY
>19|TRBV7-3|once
ASSRASRQAVRLSGANVLT
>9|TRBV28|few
ASSPRSEQY
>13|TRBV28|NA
ASSFGTVNNYGYT
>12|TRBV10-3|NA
AISPGSLDYGYT
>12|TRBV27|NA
ASSPWERNYGYT
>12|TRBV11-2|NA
ASSTGTSGYEQY
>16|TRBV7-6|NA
ASSTRDSSLSGANVLT
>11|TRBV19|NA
ASIPSGRRTAF
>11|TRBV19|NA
ASSTGIQETQY
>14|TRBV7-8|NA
ASSSGLAGSPETQY
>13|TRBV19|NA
ASSSAGGSSYEQY
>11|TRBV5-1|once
ASRSPPLYEQY
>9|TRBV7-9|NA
ASTPGKEQF